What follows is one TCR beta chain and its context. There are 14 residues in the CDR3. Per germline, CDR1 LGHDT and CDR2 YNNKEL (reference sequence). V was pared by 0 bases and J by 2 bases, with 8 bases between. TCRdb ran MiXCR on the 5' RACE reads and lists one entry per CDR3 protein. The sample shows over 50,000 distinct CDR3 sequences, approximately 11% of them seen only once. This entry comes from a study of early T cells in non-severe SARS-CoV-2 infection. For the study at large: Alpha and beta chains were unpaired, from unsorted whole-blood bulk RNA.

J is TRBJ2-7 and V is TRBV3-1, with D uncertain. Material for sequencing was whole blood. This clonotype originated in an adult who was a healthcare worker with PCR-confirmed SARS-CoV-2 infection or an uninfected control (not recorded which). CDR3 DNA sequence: TGTGCCAGCAGCCAAGATACAGTCACCTACGAGCAGTACTTC. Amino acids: CASSQDTVTYEQYF.